These 9 T cell receptor beta chains were all obtained from the same sample, sequenced in a study of T cell responses to AZD1222 COVID-19 vaccine. The table came from immunoSEQ multiplex PCR; TCRdb's copy has only in-frame clones and leaves some out. The table shows roughly 100,000 clones, with roughly nine tenths occurring only once. The material was peripheral blood, obtained 28 days after the second AZD1222 dose. The receptors come from an adult who received the AZD1222 COVID-19 vaccine.

The genes are TRBV4-2 and TRBJ1-4; D perhaps matches TRBD1 (6 bases). The V and J ends lost 4 bases and 8 bases respectively, with 20 bases between them. Looked up from germline, CDR1 is LGHNA and CDR2 is YNFKEQ. The CDR3 spans 16 residues. CDR3 DNA sequence: TGTGCCAGCAGCCGATCACAGGGCCCTGATGGCGAAAAACTGTTTTTT. Protein: CASSRSQGPDGEKLFF.

The chain uses TRBV18 and TRBJ2-7; D gene ambiguous. Germline V CDR1 and CDR2: KGHSH, LQKENI. CDR3 length equals 13 residues. Trimming removed 3 bases from V and 4 bases from J, with 10 bases in between. CDR3 region: CASSPNEVYEQYF. The CDR3 nucleotides read TGTGCCAGCTCACCGAACGAGGTTTACGAGCAGTACTTC.

This sequence joins TRBV7-6 and TRBJ2-1, with D hard to call. The germline V gene has CDR1 SGHVS and CDR2 FNYEAQ. The CDR3 contains 14 residues. Trimming removed 0 bases at V and 4 bases at J, with 7 bases between. CDR3 region: CASSLALRYNEQFF. The DNA of the CDR3 is TGTGCCAGCAGCTTAGCGCTCCGGTACAATGAGCAGTTCTTC.

This clone was observed once. The chain couples TRBV19 to TRBJ2-1, with D maybe TRBD1 (5 bases). This CDR3 spans 15 amino acids. V gave up 2 bases and J gave up 5 bases, with 13 bases separating them. Germline loops: CDR1 LNHDA, CDR2 SQIVND (reference sequence). CDR3 loop: CASSIQGTHNNEQFF. DNA for the CDR3: TGTGCCAGTAGTATACAGGGAACCCACAACAATGAGCAGTTCTTC.

The rearrangement links TRBV28 to TRBJ2-1; D may be TRBD2 (6 bases). The germline gives CDR1 MDHEN, CDR2 SYDVKM. The CDR3 spans 17 residues. V dropped 1 base and J dropped 9 bases, with 22 bases sitting between them. CDR3 in DNA: TGTGCCAGCAGTTTATTTTCCGGGACCGCCGAGGAGGGTGAGCAGTTCTTC. It yields the protein CASSLFSGTAEEGEQFF.

The chain employs TRBV6-2 or TRBV6-3 and TRBJ1-1, with 8 bases lining up with TRBD1. V shed 5 bases and J 4 bases; nucleotides not matched to a gene: 3. The germline CDR1 and CDR2 sequences are MNHEY and SVGEGT. This CDR3 has 13 residues. CDR3 in amino acids: CASSRQGSTEAFF. The CDR3 DNA sequence: TGTGCCAGCAGTCGACAGGGGAGCACTGAAGCTTTCTTT.

The gene calls are TRBV10-3 and TRBJ1-1, with 9 bases fitting TRBD1. Germline V lookup: CDR1 ENHRY, CDR2 SYGVKD. This CDR3 is built from 15 residues. Germline trimming cut 7 bases from V and 5 bases from J; bases unmatched to any gene: 11. In DNA, the CDR3 is TGTGCCATCAAGGGGGAGGGACAGGGTAGGACTGAAGCTTTCTTT. Amino acid sequence: CAIKGEGQGRTEAFF.

The chain is built from TRBV12-3 or TRBV12-4 and TRBJ1-1; no reliable D call. The CDR3 consists of 13 residues. V shed 4 bases and J shed 0 bases, with 6 bases lying between them. CDR3 sequence (DNA): TGTGCCAGCAGTTCGCAAATGAACACTGAAGCTTTCTTT. Translating it yields CASSSQMNTEAFF.

The rearrangement joins TRBV6-5 to TRBJ2-7; D not certain. V shed 7 bases and J shed 2 bases, with 6 bases lying between them. The CDR3 covers 11 residues. CDR1 and CDR2 from the germline V gene are MNHEY and SVGAGI. CDR3 region: CASKVAYEQYF. The CDR3 nucleotides are TGTGCCAGCAAGGTGGCCTACGAGCAGTACTTC.